Listed here is a single T cell receptor (beta chain). This specimen comes from a study of blood T cell repertoires in COVID-19. Study details: Material from acute and convalescent COVID-19 was sourced from the United States, Italy and Spain. T cells, B-cell-depleted T cells, or PBMCs supplied cDNA or gDNA.

This table comes from immunoSEQ multiplex PCR, and its TCRdb copy is limited to in-frame clones, with some not included. Seen here are more than 200,000 clones, around 87% observed once, and the top ten hold roughly 5%. CDR1 and CDR2 (germline): MNHEY, SMNVEV (reference sequence). The CDR3 totals 18 residues. V was trimmed by 3 bases and J by 8 bases, leaving 28 bases between them. The chain couples TRBV27 to TRBJ1-2; D is perhaps TRBD1 (5 bases). The clonotype originates from an older woman with COVID-19, enrolled during active disease. Sequenced: peripheral blood. The CDR3 nucleotides are TGTGCCAGCAGTTTTGGCCCTTACGGGTGGCAGCTTGGGGGGGGCTACACCTTC. Residues: CASSFGPYGWQLGGGYTF.